This T cell receptor beta chain stems from a study of T cell changes during pregnancy in multiple sclerosis. The J segment lost 6 bases and the V segment lost 3 bases, leaving 7 bases of the junction unmatched. CDR1 is LNHDA, CDR2 SQIVND, per germline (reference sequence). This CDR3 is built from 16 residues. This table comes from immunoSEQ multiplex PCR, and its TCRdb copy is limited to in-frame clones, with some not included. Of under 75,000 clones detected, more than 80% appear once; the ten largest clones hold under 0.6%. The source material was CD4+ T cells from peripheral blood mononuclear cells, sampled after pregnancy. The chain uses TRBV19 and TRBJ2-3; 12 nucleotides match TRBD2. The origin of this receptor is a female donor in good health, enrolled as a control in a pregnancy study. The CDR3 region is CASSIPLAGGRDTQYF. The CDR3 DNA reads as TGTGCCAGTAGTATCCCCCTAGCGGGGGGGCGGGATACGCAGTATTTT.